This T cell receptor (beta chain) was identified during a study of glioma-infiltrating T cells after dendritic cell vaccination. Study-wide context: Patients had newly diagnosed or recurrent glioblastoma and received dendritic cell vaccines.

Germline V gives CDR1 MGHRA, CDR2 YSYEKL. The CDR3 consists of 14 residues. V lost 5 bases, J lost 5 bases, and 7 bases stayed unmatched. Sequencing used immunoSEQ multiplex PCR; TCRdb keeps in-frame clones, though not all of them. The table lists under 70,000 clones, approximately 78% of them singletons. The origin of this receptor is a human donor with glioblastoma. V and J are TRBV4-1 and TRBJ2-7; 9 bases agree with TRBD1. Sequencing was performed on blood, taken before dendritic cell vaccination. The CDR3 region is CASSSGTGFDEQYF. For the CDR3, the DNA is TGCGCCAGCAGCTCCGGGACAGGGTTCGACGAGCAGTACTTC.